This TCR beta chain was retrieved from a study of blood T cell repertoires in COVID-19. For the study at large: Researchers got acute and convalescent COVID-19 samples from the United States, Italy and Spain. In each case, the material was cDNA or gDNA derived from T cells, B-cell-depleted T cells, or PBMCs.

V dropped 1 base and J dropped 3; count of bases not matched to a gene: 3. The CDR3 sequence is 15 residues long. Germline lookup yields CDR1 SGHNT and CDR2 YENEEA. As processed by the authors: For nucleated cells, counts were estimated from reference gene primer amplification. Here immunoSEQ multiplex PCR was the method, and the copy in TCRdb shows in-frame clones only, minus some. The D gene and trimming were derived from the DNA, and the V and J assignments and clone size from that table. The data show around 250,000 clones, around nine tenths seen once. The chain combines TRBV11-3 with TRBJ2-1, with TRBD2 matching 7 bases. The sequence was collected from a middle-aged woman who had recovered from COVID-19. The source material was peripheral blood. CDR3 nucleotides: TGTGCCAGCAGCTTAGTTGCTAGCGGCTACAATGAGCAGTTCTTC. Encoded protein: CASSLVASGYNEQFF.